The present T cell receptor beta chain was sequenced within a study of graft-versus-host responses after intestinal transplantation. About the study: Recipients had transplants, and these were multivisceral, liver-intestinal, or isolated intestinal. Overall study findings and caveats: Among recipient marrow samples, GvH clones were found; some appeared first in ileum or blood.

Notes on this clone: The target antigen is unknown. The junction does not match germline at one end; this may be a read error.

Germline V lookup: CDR1 SGHRS, CDR2 YFSETQ. The CDR3 is 12 residues long. Assay: immunoSEQ multiplex PCR; the TCRdb copy retains only in-frame clones and omits some. The sample yields tens of thousands of clones, 85% to 95% seen once. The origin of this receptor is a human patient who received an intestinal transplant, so some T cells may come from the graft donor. The sequencing here drew on PBMCs, taken about 120 weeks after a first intestinal transplant, on the day of a second. This chain links TRBV5-1 with TRBJ1-2, with a possible D match to TRBD1 (5 bases). The CDR3 reads CASSWAGNGYAF. For the CDR3, the DNA is TGCGCCAGCAGCTGGGCAGGGAATGGCTACGCCTTC.